The next 18 T cell receptor beta chains were all read from a single sample in a study of cytomegalovirus exposure and HLA in healthy donors. Primers included in the PCR were 60 Vbeta and 13 Jbeta primers. Only in-frame clones appear in the TCRdb table, and some are missing; sequencing was by immunoSEQ multiplex PCR. The sample totals 150,000 or so clones. Source material: PBMCs. Every receptor here comes from a man aged 25 to 40 in good health and CMV-seronegative.

This chain uses TRBV29-1 with TRBJ2-1; D is perhaps TRBD1 (5 bases). This CDR3 comprises 13 residues. Looked up from germline, CDR1 is SQVTM and CDR2 is ANQGSEA. Trimming removed 3 bases at V and 5 bases at J, with 11 bases between. The CDR3 DNA is TGCAGCGTTGATTCTGGGGCGGACAATGAGCAGTTCTTC. This codes for CSVDSGADNEQFF.

The chain recombines TRBV28 with TRBJ2-7, with TRBD2 matching 12 bases. CDR3 length equals 15 residues. Germline assignment: CDR1 MDHEN and CDR2 SYDVKM. J was trimmed by 7 bases and V by 5 bases; bases with no gene match: 9. The DNA for the CDR3 is TGTGCCAGCAGTCCCCCTAGCGGGAGGGTCGGGGAGCAGTACTTC. It codes for CASSPPSGRVGEQYF. The complete variable domain, with remaining parts taken from reference TRBV28 and TRBJ2-7, reads DVKVTQSSRYLVKRTGEKVFLECVQDMDHENMFWYRQDPGLGLRLIYFSYDVKMKEKGDIPEGYSVSREKKERFSLILESASTNQTSMYLCASSPPSGRVGEQYFGPGTRLTVT.

V gene TRBV29-1 combines with J gene TRBJ2-3; the match to TRBD1 covers 7 bases. Looked up from germline, CDR1 is SQVTM and CDR2 is ANQGSEA. The CDR3 loop spans 15 amino acids. V lost 3 bases to trimming and J lost 2 bases; unmatched junction nucleotides: 8. CDR3 protein: CSVDRTGPTTDTQYF. As DNA, the CDR3 is TGCAGCGTTGATAGGACAGGTCCAACCACAGATACGCAGTATTTT.

The chain combines TRBV29-1 with TRBJ2-7; D is possibly TRBD1 (5 bases). V was clipped by 6 bases and J by 2 bases, with 14 bases between them. The germline CDR1 and CDR2 sequences are SQVTM and ANQGSEA. The CDR3 has 13 residues. The CDR3, as DNA: TGCAGCGTACCGTCGACAGACACCTACGAGCAGTACTTC. Its translation: CSVPSTDTYEQYF.

The V and J genes are TRBV5-4 and TRBJ2-7, with 9 positions matching TRBD1. CDR1 is SGHNT and CDR2 is YYREEE in the germline V gene (reference sequence). J gave up 9 bases and V 4 bases, and 5 bases lay outside the gene matches. This CDR3 has 12 residues. CDR3 protein: CASSLDRGWQYF. The CDR3 DNA is TGTGCCAGCAGCCTTGACAGGGGGTGGCAGTACTTC.

This chain joins TRBV9 and TRBJ2-3; 9 nucleotides line up with TRBD2. V gave up 1 base and J gave up 5 bases; unmatched junction bases: 11. The CDR3 extends over 17 amino acids. Per the germline V gene, CDR1 is SGDLS and CDR2 is YYNGEE. The chain's CDR3 is CASSVTSGRFGLDTQYF. The CDR3 DNA reads as TGTGCCAGCAGCGTAACGAGCGGGAGGTTTGGATTAGATACGCAGTATTTT. Combining the CDR3 with reference TRBV9 and TRBJ2-3 gives the whole variable domain DSGVTQTPKHLITATGQRVTLRCSPRSGDLSVYWYQQSLDQGLQFLIQYYNGEERAKGNILERFSAQQFPDLHSELNLSSLELGDSALYFCASSVTSGRFGLDTQYFGPGTRLTVL.

This chain connects TRBV28 to TRBJ2-4; 10 nucleotides align to TRBD2. The ends lost 2 bases at V and 3 bases at J; junction bases unmatched: 10. CDR1 MDHEN and CDR2 SYDVKM come from the germline V gene. The CDR3 is made up of 18 amino acids. The CDR3: CASSLQREGRGDKNIQYF. In nucleotides, the CDR3 is TGTGCCAGCAGTTTACAGCGGGAGGGCCGGGGAGACAAAAACATTCAGTACTTC.

CDR3 sequence (DNA): TGTGCCAGCAGAGAGGACAGGTTTGATCAGCCCCAGCATTTT. It is translated as CASREDRFDQPQHF. This chain uses TRBV27 with TRBJ1-5; 7 bases align to TRBD1. After removal of 6 bases from V and 5 bases from J, the junction contained 7 bases not matched to a gene. Germline-derived CDR1 and CDR2 are MNHEY and SMNVEV (reference sequence). The CDR3 spans 14 residues.

The chain links TRBV7-2 to TRBJ1-4; D gene unclear. The CDR3 is 13 residues long. Trimming stripped 4 bases from V and 8 bases from J, with 11 bases between. In germline, CDR1 is SGHTA, CDR2 FQGNSA. CDR3 in DNA: TGTGCCAGCAGCTCGGCGGTCCGCGAAAAACTGTTTTTT. Encoded protein: CASSSAVREKLFF.

This chain connects TRBV6-5 to TRBJ1-2, with D possibly TRBD1 on 5 matching bases. The CDR3 sequence is 13 residues long. V lost 4 bases, J lost 4 bases, and 10 bases lay in between. The germline CDR1 and CDR2 sequences are MNHEY and SVGAGI. The CDR3 loop is CASSFRGAYGYTF. For the CDR3, the DNA is TGTGCCAGCAGTTTTAGGGGCGCCTATGGCTACACCTTC.

The CDR3 coding sequence is TGTGCCAGCAGCGTAGCGGGAAAAACAGATACGCAGTATTTT. Encoded protein: CASSVAGKTDTQYF. The chain employs TRBV9 and TRBJ2-3; possibly TRBD2 for D (5 bases). Germline V gene data show CDR1 as SGDLS and CDR2 as YYNGEE. V gave up 0 bases and J gave up 3 bases, with 8 bases separating them. The CDR3 sequence is 14 residues long.

The chain carries TRBV7-9 and TRBJ1-3, with D perhaps TRBD1 (5 bases). The CDR3 spans 17 residues. V lost 0 bases, J lost 2 bases, and 14 bases lay in between. The V gene's germline CDR1 is SEHNR and CDR2 FQNEAQ (reference sequence). CDR3 in DNA: TGTGCCAGCAGCTTAGCGGCGCCGGACACAGCTGGAAACACCATATATTTT. The encoded protein is CASSLAAPDTAGNTIYF.

This chain connects TRBV9 to TRBJ2-1, with 8 bases fitting TRBD1. The V gene's germline CDR1 is SGDLS and CDR2 YYNGEE. The CDR3 has 14 amino acids. Trimming cost V 3 bases and J 9 bases; bases outside gene matches: 8. The CDR3 sequence: CASSESGQGGEQFF. The CDR3 coding sequence is TGTGCCAGCAGCGAGAGTGGACAGGGCGGTGAGCAGTTCTTC.

The chain couples TRBV12-5 to TRBJ2-7; 9 bases are shared with TRBD1. V was pared by 5 bases and J by 6 bases, with 8 bases of the junction left unmatched. The CDR3 consists of 14 residues. Germline loops: CDR1 LGHNT, CDR2 FRNRAP. CDR3 DNA: TGTGCTAGTGGTGCCCGGGACAGGGTTCCCGAGCAGTACTTC. Amino acid sequence: CASGARDRVPEQYF.

The chain couples TRBV27 to TRBJ2-7; 7 nucleotides align to TRBD2. CDR1 MNHEY and CDR2 SMNVEV come from the germline V gene (reference sequence). The CDR3 runs to 13 residues. V lost 3 bases and J lost 4; bases outside the gene matches: 3. The CDR3 spells CASSFVGGYEQYF. The CDR3 nucleotides read TGTGCCAGCAGTTTCGTCGGGGGGTACGAGCAGTACTTC.

The rearrangement joins TRBV7-9 to TRBJ1-2; D may be TRBD1 (6 bases). Germline V gene sequence: CDR1 SEHNR, CDR2 FQNEAQ (reference sequence). The CDR3 runs 16 residues. The ends were cut back, 4 bases at V and 6 bases at J, with 21 bases in the middle. CDR3: CASSSLPFTGLDGYTF. For the CDR3, the DNA is TGTGCCAGCAGCTCACTCCCTTTTACAGGGTTGGATGGCTACACCTTC.

The V call is TRBV28, the J call TRBJ2-7; 15 bases map to TRBD2. Germline lookup yields CDR1 MDHEN and CDR2 SYDVKM. The J segment lost 4 bases and the V segment lost 7 bases, leaving 17 bases of the junction unmatched. This CDR3 region has 19 residues. The CDR3 sequence is CASTVTPGLAGGIGYEQYF. The CDR3 nucleotides read TGTGCCAGCACCGTTACCCCGGGACTAGCGGGAGGAATAGGGTACGAGCAGTACTTC.

The CDR3 DNA is TGTGCCACCAGCAGAGCGGACAGGGCTTGGGGAAACACCATATATTTT. Encoded protein: CATSRADRAWGNTIYF. The V gene is TRBV15, the J gene TRBJ1-3, with TRBD1 matching 8 bases. V was pared by 1 base and J by 4 bases, with 6 bases of the junction left unmatched. CDR3 length equals 16 residues. The germline gives CDR1 LNHNV, CDR2 YYDKDF (reference sequence).